A selection of T cell receptor beta chains follows, all from one sample in a study of blood T cells in healthy people across ages. Via MiXCR, TCRdb re-called the 5' RACE reads, giving one row per CDR3 protein. The sample consists of about 1,800,000 distinct CDR3 sequences, 28% of them appearing once. The sequenced sample consisted of blood. Receptor source: a woman under 40 in good health. Both conserved end residues are part of each CDR3. A D gene is named only where the DNA matches it firmly. The listing skips clone size in some rows; elsewhere it reads once, few, many or a size class.

j_call d_call cdr3_length clone_size v_call cdr3_nt cdr3_aa
TRBJ2-1 - 16 few TRBV5-1 TGCGCCAGCAGCACCAGGACGGAAAGCTCCTACAATGAGCAGTTCTTC CASSTRTESSYNEQFF
TRBJ1-5 - 13 - TRBV12-3/TRBV12-4 TGTGCCAGCAGTTTCTGCAGCAATCAGCCCCAGCATTTT CASSFCSNQPQHF
TRBJ2-7 - 12 - TRBV28 TGTGCCAGCAGTTTAGTGTTGCAGACCCCGTACTTC CASSLVLQTPYF
TRBJ2-6 - 15 - TRBV7-9 TGTGCCAGCAGCTCCCAGGACTCTGGGGCCAACGTCCTGACTTTC CASSSQDSGANVLTF
TRBJ2-1 TRBD1 17 - TRBV29-1 TGCAGCGTTGAAGATCCGGAAGGACAGGGGGCCTACAATGAGCAGTTCTTC CSVEDPEGQGAYNEQFF
TRBJ2-3 TRBD2 15 few TRBV20-1 TGCAGTGCTCTGACTAGCGGGAGAAGTACAGATACGCAGTATTTT CSALTSGRSTDTQYF
TRBJ2-1 - 11 many TRBV6-2/TRBV6-3 TGTGCCAGCAGCCTAAACAGTGAGCAGTTCTTC CASSLNSEQFF
TRBJ2-7 - 13 - TRBV19 TGTGCCAGTAGTATAGAACGGAACTACGAGCAGTACTTC CASSIERNYEQYF
TRBJ2-7 TRBD1 14 - TRBV9 TGTGCCAGCAGCGCCACAGGGGGAATCTACGAGCAGTACTTC CASSATGGIYEQYF
TRBJ2-5 - 13 few TRBV15 TGTGCCACCGGGGCTCAGGGCGAAGAGACCCAGTACTTC CATGAQGEETQYF
TRBJ1-5 - 13 once TRBV29-1 TGCAGCGTTGCAAATACGCCGGGTCGGCCCCAGCATTTT CSVANTPGRPQHF
TRBJ1-1 - 13 - TRBV6-5 TGTGCCAGCAGGGTCTCGAGTAACACTGAAGCTTTCTTT CASRVSSNTEAFF
TRBJ1-2 TRBD1 15 many TRBV3-1 TGTGCCAGCAGCCATGTTAACAGGGGAGGCTATGGCTACACCTTC CASSHVNRGGYGYTF
TRBJ1-6 - 14 few TRBV6-5 TGTGCCAGCAGCCCCCCAAGCCGCAATTCACCCCTCCACTTT CASSPPSRNSPLHF
TRBJ2-7 - 11 many TRBV28 TGTGCCACCCACCACAGCTCGCTGCAGTACTTC CATHHSSLQYF
TRBJ1-2 - 16 few TRBV12-3/TRBV12-4 TGTGCCAGCAGTTTCGATAGGGACTTGAGTACGGGCGGCTACACCTTC CASSFDRDLSTGGYTF
TRBJ2-7 - 15 - TRBV20-1 TGCAGTGCTCCTTTTCGGGCCCGAAGGGGAAATGAGCAGTACTTC CSAPFRARRGNEQYF
TRBJ2-5 - 16 - TRBV5-1 TGCGCCAGCAGCTTAGGGGACAGCCCGGGACTGGAGACCCAGTACTTC CASSLGDSPGLETQYF
TRBJ2-4 TRBD1 15 - TRBV29-1 TGCAGCGTTAGGCGACAGGGCTTCGCCAAAAACATTCAGTACTTC CSVRRQGFAKNIQYF
TRBJ2-1 - 11 - TRBV20-1 TGCAGTGCTAGGCGGAACAATGAGCAGTTCTTC CSARRNNEQFF
TRBJ1-2 - 14 few TRBV29-1 TGCAGCGTCGCCTCCCAGGGGCTCGGCTATGGCTACACCTTC CSVASQGLGYGYTF
TRBJ2-1 TRBD2 17 few TRBV20-1 TGCAGTGCTAGGCTCCCTTTAGCGGGCCGCTCCTACAATGAGCAGTTCTTC CSARLPLAGRSYNEQFF
TRBJ2-5 TRBD2 13 - TRBV7-2 TGTGCCAGCAGCCATCGGGAGGGAGATGCCCAGTACTTC CASSHREGDAQYF
TRBJ2-7 - 14 few TRBV28 TGTGCCAGCAGTTATGGTCAGGGAGAGGACGAGCAGTACTTC CASSYGQGEDEQYF
TRBJ1-1 - 14 - TRBV5-1 TGCGCCAGCAGCCCGCTTCGGTCGGGCACTGAAGCTTTCTTT CASSPLRSGTEAFF
TRBJ2-7 - 15 few TRBV5-1 TGCGCCAGCAGCTTGGGAACCGGGCAAGCCTACGAGCAGTACTTC CASSLGTGQAYEQYF
TRBJ2-6 - 16 - TRBV18 TGTGCCAGCTCACCTCAAGGGGTAGTGGAGGCCAACGTCCTGACTTTC CASSPQGVVEANVLTF
TRBJ2-2 - 14 few TRBV12-3/TRBV12-4 TGTGCCACCCTACGGTCCCCAAACACCGGGGAGCTGTTTTTT CATLRSPNTGELFF
TRBJ2-7 TRBD1 14 few TRBV10-3 TGTGCCATTACAGACAGGGGAGGCCCCTACGAGCAGTACTTC CAITDRGGPYEQYF
TRBJ2-5 TRBD2 12 - TRBV20-1 TGCAGTGCGGAGCGGGACTACAATGAGCAGTACTTC CSAERDYNEQYF
TRBJ1-1 - 13 - TRBV29-1 TGCAGCGTTGAAGATCTTGGGAACACTGAAGCTTTCTTT CSVEDLGNTEAFF
TRBJ2-5 TRBD1 14 few TRBV18 TGTGCCAGCTCACGACGGACAGGGTCGGAGACCCAGTACTTC CASSRRTGSETQYF
TRBJ2-7 - 16 - TRBV29-1 TGCAGCGTTATCGGGGGCGTGGGCGCGAGTCCCTACGAGCAGTACTTC CSVIGGVGASPYEQYF
TRBJ2-1 TRBD1 15 - TRBV2 TGTGCCAGCAGACGGGACAGGAGCTCCTACAATGAGCAGTTCTTC CASRRDRSSYNEQFF
TRBJ2-1 TRBD2 16 few TRBV7-9 TGTGCCAGCAGCTTAGCTAGCGGGAGTCCCCACAATGAGCAGTTCTTC CASSLASGSPHNEQFF
TRBJ2-7 TRBD1 15 few TRBV29-1 TGCAGCGTCGAACCCCGGACAGGGGGGCCCTACGAGCAGTACTTC CSVEPRTGGPYEQYF
TRBJ1-5 - 15 - TRBV28 TGTGCCAGCAGTTTACCCAGGAGAGCCAATCAGCCCCAGCATTTT CASSLPRRANQPQHF
TRBJ2-5 - 14 many TRBV5-1 TGCGCCAGCAGCCAACCCAGGGGACAAGAGACCCAGTACTTC CASSQPRGQETQYF
TRBJ2-1 - 13 - TRBV29-1 TGCAGCGTAGGACGTCAAAGCTCCTACGAGCAGTTCTTC CSVGRQSSYEQFF
TRBJ2-7 - 12 many TRBV6-2/TRBV6-3 TGTGCCAGCAGTTACCGGGGCCACGAGCAGTACTTC CASSYRGHEQYF
TRBJ2-1 - 11 few TRBV10-3 TGTGCCATTAGGGAGTACAATGAGCAGTTCTTC CAIREYNEQFF
TRBJ2-5 - 14 many TRBV12-3/TRBV12-4 TGTGCCAGCAGGACCGAGCAGTGGCGGGAGACCCAGTACTTC CASRTEQWRETQYF
TRBJ1-4 - 15 few TRBV12-3/TRBV12-4 TGTGCCAGCGGCCCTAGGCCAGGGACATCCGGAAAACTGTTTTTT CASGPRPGTSGKLFF
TRBJ2-1 - 15 few TRBV5-1 TGCGCCAGCAGCTTGGTGAGCCTGAACTACAATGAGCAGTTCTTC CASSLVSLNYNEQFF
TRBJ2-7 - 15 once TRBV9 TGTGCCAGCAGCGTAGGGGCGGGAACCTACAATGAGCAGTACTTC CASSVGAGTYNEQYF
TRBJ2-1 TRBD1 14 few TRBV5-1 TGCGCCAGCAGCATCGGGACAGGGTCTGATGAGCAGTTCTTC CASSIGTGSDEQFF
TRBJ2-5 - 15 - TRBV27 TGTGCCAGCAGTCCCTCCTACGGAGCCCAAGAGACCCGGTACTTC CASSPSYGAQETRYF
TRBJ2-7 - 14 few TRBV5-1 TGCGCCAGCAGCTTGGGGGTAACCACCTACGAGCAGTACTTC CASSLGVTTYEQYF
TRBJ1-4 - 14 - TRBV11-2 TGTGCCAGCAGACAGGGAGTTTTGGATGAAAAACTGTTTTTT CASRQGVLDEKLFF
TRBJ2-5 - 16 few TRBV11-2 TGTGCCAGCAGCCATATATCTAGTGACCGACAAGAGACCCAGTACTTC CASSHISSDRQETQYF
TRBJ2-4 - 15 - TRBV7-9 TGTGCCAGCAGCTTAGAGGAGGGCGCTGAAAACATTCAGTACTTC CASSLEEGAENIQYF
TRBJ2-7 - 11 many TRBV7-9 TGTGCCAGCAGCCTACCCTACGAGCAGTACTTC CASSLPYEQYF
TRBJ2-3 TRBD1 14 - TRBV7-2 TGTGCCAGCAGCTACGGACAGGCCGTAGATACGCAGTATTTT CASSYGQAVDTQYF
TRBJ2-3 - 18 - TRBV12-3/TRBV12-4 TGTGCCAGCAGTTTAGGGGGTATTAGGGCCTTGACGCGAGATACGCAGTATTTT CASSLGGIRALTRDTQYF
TRBJ1-6 - 15 - TRBV7-2 TGTGCCAGCAGCTTAGATCGTGGACAGAGTTCACCCCTCCACTTT CASSLDRGQSSPLHF
TRBJ2-5 - 14 few TRBV5-5 TGTGCCAGCAGAAATCTACCATTGGAGGAGACCCAGTACTTC CASRNLPLEETQYF
TRBJ1-5 - 14 - TRBV12-3/TRBV12-4 TGTGCCAGCACCACCCGTCAGGGCAATCAGCCCCAGCATTTT CASTTRQGNQPQHF
TRBJ2-1 - 16 - TRBV5-5 TGTGCCAGCAGCAGCACAGGGAGGCAGGTCAGAAATGAGCAGTTCTTC CASSSTGRQVRNEQFF
TRBJ1-1 - 14 few TRBV9 TGTGCCAGCAGCCCCCCCGGCGGGGGAACTGAAGCTTTCTTT CASSPPGGGTEAFF
TRBJ2-3 - 15 - TRBV7-9 TGTGCCAGCAGCCGCCCACCGCCGAGCACAGATACGCAGTATTTT CASSRPPPSTDTQYF